Below, 16 T cell receptor beta chains from the same sample are listed, as sequenced in a study of T cell responses to AZD1222 COVID-19 vaccine. The method was immunoSEQ multiplex PCR; TCRdb's version includes in-frame clones alone and lacks a portion of them. The sample lists about 120,000 clones; about 88% were seen once. The source material was peripheral blood, sampled 28 days after the second AZD1222 dose. The receptors were gathered from an adult who received the AZD1222 COVID-19 vaccine.

The J gene is TRBJ1-5, the V gene TRBV5-6, with D unresolved. V was pared by 4 bases and J by 8 bases, with 19 bases between. The germline V gene has CDR1 SGHDT and CDR2 YYEEEE. The CDR3 runs to 15 residues. The CDR3 DNA reads TGTGCCAGCAGCCCCTGGGCGCCCGGGTTGGAGCCCCAGCATTTT. It yields the protein CASSPWAPGLEPQHF.

The chain carries TRBV4-3 and TRBJ1-1, with D unresolved. V shed 3 bases and J shed 0 bases, with 8 bases lying between them. In germline, CDR1 is LGHNA, CDR2 YSLEER. The CDR3 is 14 residues long. CDR3 coding DNA: TGCGCCAGCAGCCAGGACGGCTTGAACACTGAAGCTTTCTTT. Translating it yields CASSQDGLNTEAFF.

This clone was observed once. The chain is built from TRBV7-2 and TRBJ1-4; no definite D call. Germline lookup yields CDR1 SGHTA and CDR2 FQGNSA. V lost 1 base and J 8 bases, leaving 17 bases between the germline ends. The CDR3 is made up of 16 amino acids. The CDR3 is CASSLDPGAGREKLFF. The CDR3 DNA follows: TGTGCCAGCAGCTTAGATCCCGGTGCCGGGCGGGAAAAACTGTTTTTT.

The chain links TRBV10-3 to TRBJ2-1; 8 positions agree with TRBD2. The CDR3 spans 14 residues. Per germline, CDR1 ENHRY and CDR2 SYGVKD. The V segment lost 4 bases and the J segment 4 bases; nucleotides outside the gene matches: 3. This CDR3 reads CAISAAGVYNEQFF. CDR3 nucleotides: TGTGCCATCAGTGCAGCGGGGGTATACAATGAGCAGTTCTTC.

The chain couples TRBV6-2 or TRBV6-3 to TRBJ2-1; D is uncertain. The V end lost 5 bases, the J end lost 4 bases, and 6 bases lay between the germline ends. This CDR3 spans 12 amino acids. CDR1 and CDR2 from the germline V gene are MNHEY and SVGEGT. The CDR3: CASSPPYNEQFF. The CDR3 nucleotides are TGTGCCAGCAGTCCCCCATACAATGAGCAGTTCTTC.

This clone was recorded at least ten times. This chain connects TRBV6-2 or TRBV6-3 to TRBJ2-7; D is possibly TRBD2 (6 bases). This CDR3 has 14 residues. V lost 2 bases to trimming and J lost 5 bases, with 13 bases between them. The germline V gene has CDR1 MNHEY and CDR2 SVGEGT. Written as DNA, the CDR3 is TGTGCCAGCAGTTACACTGACGGGGGACACGAGCAGTACTTC. Residues: CASSYTDGGHEQYF.

The chain joins TRBV12-3 or TRBV12-4 to TRBJ1-5; D ambiguous. The CDR3 is 13 amino acids. V dropped 6 bases and J dropped 2 bases, with 8 bases sitting between them. CDR3: CASSHRGNQPQHF. CDR3 sequence (DNA): TGTGCCAGCAGCCATAGGGGCAATCAGCCCCAGCATTTT.

The chain couples TRBV5-1 to TRBJ2-7; the D is unclear. Trimming took off 0 bases at V and 9 bases at J, with 10 bases between the two ends. CDR3 size: 12 residues. Germline values: CDR1 SGHRS, CDR2 YFSETQ. In nucleotides, the CDR3 is TGCGCCAGCAGCTTGGAACGGCAGGTGCAGTACTTC. Its translation: CASSLERQVQYF.

Concerning this clone: This sample includes further DNA sequences coding for the same CDR3. The rearrangement uses TRBV7-6 and TRBJ1-6; no clear D gene. Germline V CDR1 and CDR2: SGHVS, FNYEAQ. The germline V and J ends were trimmed by 8 bases and 0 bases, with 8 bases remaining between them. This CDR3 region has 14 residues. CDR3 region: CASSRSSYNSPLHF. CDR3 in DNA: TGTGCCAGCTCCCGGAGCTCCTATAATTCACCCCTCCACTTT. Full variable domain (outside the CDR3, taken from reference TRBV7-6 and TRBJ1-6): GAGVSQSPRYKVTKRGQDVALRCDPISGHVSLYWYRQALGQGPEFLTYFNYEAQQDKSGLPNDRFSAERPEGSISTLTIQRTEQRDSAMYRCASSRSSYNSPLHFGNGTRLTVT.

The V call is TRBV11-1, the J call TRBJ2-3, with TRBD2 matching 12 bases. V shed 5 bases, J shed 1 base, and the junction held 4 bases outside the gene matches. The CDR3 has 16 amino acids. CDR1 and CDR2 from the germline V gene are SGHAT and FQDESV (reference sequence). The CDR3 DNA follows: TGTGCCAGCAGCCTGGCTAGCGGGAGGGGCACAGATACGCAGTATTTT. It is translated as CASSLASGRGTDTQYF.

V gene TRBV6-5 combines with J gene TRBJ1-1, with D perhaps matching TRBD1 (6 bases). Germline V gene sequence: CDR1 MNHEY, CDR2 SVGAGI. The CDR3 has 14 amino acids. Trimming stripped 6 bases from V and 2 bases from J, with 13 bases between. In DNA form, the CDR3 reads TGTGCCAGCAGGCTCGACAGGCGCAACACTGAAGCTTTCTTT. It is translated as CASRLDRRNTEAFF.

This chain joins TRBV9 and TRBJ2-1; maybe TRBD2 (6 bases). V gave up 2 bases and J gave up 8 bases, with 11 bases separating them. The CDR3 totals 13 residues. CDR1 SGDLS and CDR2 YYNGEE come from the germline V gene. The CDR3 DNA reads as TGTGCCAGCAGCGTCAGTTTAGCGGATGAGCAGTTCTTC. Residues: CASSVSLADEQFF.

The CDR3 loop is CASSPASGVLETQYF. The CDR3 coding sequence is TGTGCCAGCAGCCCCGCGAGTGGGGTATTGGAGACCCAGTACTTC. The chain couples TRBV7-3 to TRBJ2-5; no reliable D call. Germline loops: CDR1 SGHTA, CDR2 FQGTGA. This CDR3 is 15 amino acids long. Trimming shortened V by 5 bases and J by 5 bases, and 18 bases separated the two germline ends. Looking up the rest from reference TRBV7-3 and TRBJ2-5 gives the full variable domain: GAGVSQTPSNKVTEKGKYVELRCDPISGHTALYWYRQSLGQGPEFLIYFQGTGAADDSGLPNDRFFAVRPEGSVSTLKIQRTERGDSAVYLCASSPASGVLETQYFGPGTRLLVL.

This chain connects TRBV4-3 to TRBJ1-1; 7 bases align to TRBD1. V trimming: 5 bases; J trimming: 2 bases; junction bases outside the gene matches: 5. Germline values: CDR1 LGHNA, CDR2 YSLEER. The CDR3 spans 14 residues. CDR3 bases: TGCGCCAGCAGCTCCGGGACAGTAAACACTGAAGCTTTCTTT. As protein: CASSSGTVNTEAFF.

The chain is built from TRBV5-5 and TRBJ2-3; 12 bases are shared with TRBD2. With V trimmed by 2 bases and J by 5 bases, 6 bases remained unmatched. The germline V gene encodes CDR1 SGHKS and CDR2 YYEKEE (reference sequence). The CDR3 contains 16 residues. CDR3 sequence reads: CASSFLAGGRVDTQYF. CDR3 bases: TGTGCCAGCAGCTTTCTAGCGGGGGGGCGGGTAGATACGCAGTATTTT. The full variable domain, its missing parts supplied by reference TRBV5-5 and TRBJ2-3, is DAGVTQSPTHLIKTRGQQVTLRCSPISGHKSVSWYQQVLGQGPQFIFQYYEKEERGRGNFPDRFSARQFPNYSSELNVNALLLGDSALYLCASSFLAGGRVDTQYFGPGTRLTVL.

The chain carries TRBV14 and TRBJ2-1, with TRBD2 matching over 11 bases. The CDR3 has 16 residues. The V segment lost 1 base and the J segment 9 bases; nucleotides outside the gene matches: 8. Germline lookup yields CDR1 SGHDN and CDR2 FVKESK. The CDR3 DNA sequence: TGTGCCAGCAGCCAAGGGGGCCTAGCGGGAGGTATTGAGCAGTTCTTC. Its translation: CASSQGGLAGGIEQFF.